This T cell receptor (beta chain) was identified in a study of T cell responses to AZD1222 COVID-19 vaccine. Broader study findings: Close to half of all spike-specific TCRs reportedly target regions of the variants that are unmutated. A rise in Spike-specific TCR breadth and depth followed two AZD1222 doses. Scientists sampled the repertoires only once the peak T cell response had passed.

Generated by immunoSEQ multiplex PCR, the TCRdb table keeps only in-frame clones and is missing some. The profile shows tens of thousands of clones, 87% of them singletons. The CDR3 has 15 residues. Trimming took 5 bases from V and 2 from J, leaving 14 bases between them. Germline V lookup: CDR1 SGHTA, CDR2 FQGTGA. About this clone itself: Its matching antigen is unknown.

Combined were second doses at about 4 or about 12 weeks. The clonotype originates from an adult who received the AZD1222 COVID-19 vaccine. This chain connects TRBV7-3 to TRBJ2-3; D possibly uses TRBD1 or TRBD2 (6 bases each). The input for sequencing was peripheral blood, taken 28 days after the second AZD1222 dose. The CDR3 reads CASSPQGGNTDTQYF. CDR3 coding DNA: TGTGCCAGCAGCCCACAGGGAGGAAACACAGATACGCAGTATTTT.